The text below deals with one T cell receptor beta chain. Looked up from germline, CDR1 is LNHNV and CDR2 is YYDKDF (reference sequence). The CDR3 is 15 residues long. The germline V and J ends were trimmed by 1 base and 2 bases, with 10 bases remaining between them. This sample is drawn from a study of T cell repertoires in cytomegalovirus infection. Each CDR3 protein gets one entry after TCRdb re-called the reads with MiXCR. Of about 230,000 distinct CDR3 sequences in the sample, about 23% were seen once. The chain is built from TRBV15 and TRBJ2-3; D is ambiguous. Sequencing was performed on CD8+ T cells from PBMCs. This TCR derives from a human donor in good health (CMV status not recorded). Some clones in this sample may be carry-over from other donors' samples. CDR3 bases: TGTGCCACCAGCAGAGGCTCGAGCACCACAGATACGCAGTATTTT. Protein sequence: CATSRGSSTTDTQYF.